Listed below are T cell receptor beta chains from one sample, sequenced in a study of blood T cell repertoires in COVID-19. Only in-frame clones appear in the TCRdb table, and some are missing; sequencing was by immunoSEQ multiplex PCR. The repertoire has tens of thousands of clones, just over 90% of them found once; the top ten carry 0.3% to 0.4%. Material: peripheral blood. The receptors originated from a man aged 50-59 years with COVID-19, enrolled during active disease. The CDR3 runs from the conserved cysteine through the conserved F or W. The D gene is left open where the match is weak. The size of a clone is reported for some rows only, either as once, few or many, or as a class for expanded clones.

DNA: TGTGCCAGCAGCCAAGTTAACGAGCAGTACTTC
CDR3: CASSQVNEQYF
J: TRBJ2-7
size: .
D: .
V: TRBV3-1/TRBV3-2

DNA: TGTGCCAGTAGTATCGCGGCCAATCAGCCCCAGCATTTT
CDR3: CASSIAANQPQHF
J: TRBJ1-5
size: .
D: .
V: TRBV19

DNA: TGTGCCAGCAGTGAATTATCAGCGGGGGGGTACAATGAGCAGTTCTTC
CDR3: CASSELSAGGYNEQFF
J: TRBJ2-1
size: .
D: TRBD2
V: TRBV25-1

DNA: TGCGCCAGCAGCTGGAGAGGGACAGGGGGTACCGGGGAGCTGTTTTTT
CDR3: CASSWRGTGGTGELFF
J: TRBJ2-2
size: .
D: TRBD1
V: TRBV5-1

DNA: TGTGCCAGCAAGGCCGGGACTATCCTATACCACGAGCAGTACTTC
CDR3: CASKAGTILYHEQYF
J: TRBJ2-7
size: .
D: TRBD2
V: TRBV2

DNA: TGTGCCAGCAGTTCTCCCCGTAGGGGACATGACTATGGCTACACCTTC
CDR3: CASSSPRRGHDYGYTF
J: TRBJ1-2
size: .
D: .
V: TRBV6-5

DNA: TGTGCCACCAGCAGAGACTGGACTTACGAGCAGTACTTC
CDR3: CATSRDWTYEQYF
J: TRBJ2-7
size: .
D: .
V: TRBV15

DNA: TGTGCTAGTGGCCCCCCGGGTTCAGCGCTAGCGGGAGGGGGGGAGCTGTTTTTT
CDR3: CASGPPGSALAGGGELFF
J: TRBJ2-2
size: .
D: TRBD2
V: TRBV12-5

DNA: TGCGCCAGCAGGCGTGCAGGACTAGCGGGAGGGCTGGGAGAGACCCAGTACTTC
CDR3: CASRRAGLAGGLGETQYF
J: TRBJ2-5
size: .
D: TRBD2
V: TRBV5-1

DNA: TGCGCCAGCACGACCGGACAGGGAATCGGGAACTATGGCTACACCTTC
CDR3: CASTTGQGIGNYGYTF
J: TRBJ1-2
size: once
D: TRBD1
V: TRBV5-1

DNA: TGTGCCAGCAGCTTAGATCTAAGGGAGGTTAACATTCAGTACTTC
CDR3: CASSLDLREVNIQYF
J: TRBJ2-4
size: .
D: .
V: TRBV11-2

DNA: TGTGCCACCAGCAGAGATCGTGGGGCTACTGGAAACACCATATATTTT
CDR3: CATSRDRGATGNTIYF
J: TRBJ1-3
size: .
D: .
V: TRBV15

DNA: TGTGCCAGCAGCTTTGGGGCCTCCTACGAGCAGTACTTC
CDR3: CASSFGASYEQYF
J: TRBJ2-7
size: .
D: .
V: TRBV5-5

DNA: TGCGCCAGCAGCACCCCCGGGACAGGAGACGGCTACACCTTC
CDR3: CASSTPGTGDGYTF
J: TRBJ1-2
size: .
D: TRBD1
V: TRBV5-1

DNA: TGCGCCAGCAGCCAAGAGGCTAGCGGGAGAGAAGACACCGGGGAGCTGTTTTTT
CDR3: CASSQEASGREDTGELFF
J: TRBJ2-2
size: once
D: TRBD2
V: TRBV4-3

DNA: TGCAGCGTTACGGGACTCCCAAAGCAGTTCTTC
CDR3: CSVTGLPKQFF
J: TRBJ2-1
size: .
D: .
V: TRBV29-1

DNA: TGTGCCAGCAGTGACCGGGAGGGCGCCTATGGCTACACCTTC
CDR3: CASSDREGAYGYTF
J: TRBJ1-2
size: .
D: .
V: TRBV6-4

DNA: TGTGCCAGTAGTAGCCAAGGTGCGGGAGGCCTATCAAACACAGATACGCAGTATTTT
CDR3: CASSSQGAGGLSNTDTQYF
J: TRBJ2-3
size: .
D: TRBD2
V: TRBV19

DNA: TGTGCCACCAGCAGCCAGGGGTACTATGGCTACACCTTC
CDR3: CATSSQGYYGYTF
J: TRBJ1-2
size: .
D: .
V: TRBV15

DNA: TGTGCCAGCAGCCTCGAGACAGGCTTTTATAATTCACCCCTCCACTTT
CDR3: CASSLETGFYNSPLHF
J: TRBJ1-6
size: .
D: .
V: TRBV5-6

DNA: TGCAGTGCTAGTAAGGGGACAGCTCGGTCACCCCTCCACTTT
CDR3: CSASKGTARSPLHF
J: TRBJ1-6
size: .
D: TRBD1
V: TRBV20-1

DNA: TGTGCCAGCAGTTGGGCGGGGGTCAGGAGAGACTATGGCTACACCTTC
CDR3: CASSWAGVRRDYGYTF
J: TRBJ1-2
size: once
D: .
V: TRBV27

DNA: TGTGCCAGCAGCTTACTTGTGGGAGGAACCGGGGAGCTGTTTTTT
CDR3: CASSLLVGGTGELFF
J: TRBJ2-2
size: .
D: .
V: TRBV7-2

DNA: TGTGCCATCAAGTACAGAGATATAGCCAAAAACATTCAGTACTTC
CDR3: CAIKYRDIAKNIQYF
J: TRBJ2-4
size: .
D: .
V: TRBV6-4

DNA: TGTGCCAGCAGCCCAAAGGACAGGGTGGCTGGAAACACCATATATTTT
CDR3: CASSPKDRVAGNTIYF
J: TRBJ1-3
size: .
D: TRBD1
V: TRBV5-6

DNA: TGTGCCAGCTCACCACGGGGACAGGGCAATGAGCAGTTCTTC
CDR3: CASSPRGQGNEQFF
J: TRBJ2-1
size: .
D: TRBD1
V: TRBV18

DNA: TGTGCCAGTTTTCCAGGGGATGGGCGTGAAAAACTGTTTTTT
CDR3: CASFPGDGREKLFF
J: TRBJ1-4
size: .
D: .
V: TRBV6-5

DNA: TGTGCCAGCAGTTACTCTTCCGGGTATGGTAATTCACCCCTCCACTTT
CDR3: CASSYSSGYGNSPLHF
J: TRBJ1-6
size: once
D: .
V: TRBV6-5

DNA: TGTGCCAGTAGCCCCTCAGCGGGAGGGTACAATGAGCAGTTCTTC
CDR3: CASSPSAGGYNEQFF
J: TRBJ2-1
size: .
D: TRBD2
V: TRBV19

DNA: TGTGCCAGCGTTACCCCAGGGACCTACGAGCAGTACTTC
CDR3: CASVTPGTYEQYF
J: TRBJ2-7
size: .
D: .
V: TRBV6-5

DNA: TGTGCCAGCAGTTTACGACAGTACGGCACTGAAGCTTTCTTT
CDR3: CASSLRQYGTEAFF
J: TRBJ1-1
size: once
D: .
V: TRBV28

DNA: TGTGCCAGCAGCTTGGAGCAGGGGGCGCCTGGAAACACCATATATTTT
CDR3: CASSLEQGAPGNTIYF
J: TRBJ1-3
size: .
D: TRBD1
V: TRBV5-6

DNA: TGCGCCAGCAGCTTGGAAGGGACAGGGCGCGGCTACACCTTC
CDR3: CASSLEGTGRGYTF
J: TRBJ1-2
size: .
D: TRBD1
V: TRBV5-1

DNA: TGTGCCAGCACCCGGGACAGTAATTCACCCCTCCACTTT
CDR3: CASTRDSNSPLHF
J: TRBJ1-6
size: .
D: TRBD1
V: TRBV6-5

DNA: TGTGCCAGCAGACGTAGTGTGGATGAAAAACTGTTTTTT
CDR3: CASRRSVDEKLFF
J: TRBJ1-4
size: .
D: .
V: TRBV7-9

DNA: TGTGCCAGCAGTTACTCGAGAAGATATGGCTACACCTTC
CDR3: CASSYSRRYGYTF
J: TRBJ1-2
size: .
D: .
V: TRBV6-5

DNA: TGTGCCAGCAGTTTTGGGACAGGATCTCTTAATCAGCCCCAGCATTTT
CDR3: CASSFGTGSLNQPQHF
J: TRBJ1-5
size: .
D: TRBD1
V: TRBV6-5

DNA: TGCGCCAGCAGCCCCCATCCCAGCGGGAGTTACGAGCAGTACTTC
CDR3: CASSPHPSGSYEQYF
J: TRBJ2-7
size: .
D: TRBD2
V: TRBV4-1

DNA: TGTGCCAGCAGTGAACGGGAAGCGGGAGGGCTTGAGACCCAGTACTTC
CDR3: CASSEREAGGLETQYF
J: TRBJ2-5
size: .
D: TRBD2
V: TRBV6-4

DNA: TGTGCCAGCAGCTCACAACGTAGCGGGGGAAGCACAGATACGCAGTATTTT
CDR3: CASSSQRSGGSTDTQYF
J: TRBJ2-3
size: once
D: TRBD2
V: TRBV7-9

DNA: TGCAGCGTTGAAGATCGGGTCTTCGAGGGTGAGCAGTTCTTC
CDR3: CSVEDRVFEGEQFF
J: TRBJ2-1
size: .
D: .
V: TRBV29-1

DNA: TGTGCCAGCAGTTACTCAGGGGTTTTTTCGTCACCCCTCCACTTT
CDR3: CASSYSGVFSSPLHF
J: TRBJ1-6
size: .
D: .
V: TRBV6-6

DNA: TGCGCCAGCAGTCGTGGGACTAGCGGGCCCCAAGAGACCCAGTACTTC
CDR3: CASSRGTSGPQETQYF
J: TRBJ2-5
size: .
D: TRBD2
V: TRBV4-1

DNA: TGTGCCAGCAGTTTGCGGGTTTACTATGGCTACACCTTC
CDR3: CASSLRVYYGYTF
J: TRBJ1-2
size: .
D: .
V: TRBV28

DNA: TGCGCCAGCAGCCCGGCAGGGGCTAGCAATCAGCCCCAGCATTTT
CDR3: CASSPAGASNQPQHF
J: TRBJ1-5
size: .
D: .
V: TRBV5-1

DNA: TGCGCCAGCAGCTTTGGGACTAGCGAATACAATGAGCAGTTCTTC
CDR3: CASSFGTSEYNEQFF
J: TRBJ2-1
size: .
D: TRBD2
V: TRBV5-1

DNA: TGTGCCTGGAGCAATAAGGGACTACCTTCAGGCGGGGAGCTGTTTTTT
CDR3: CAWSNKGLPSGGELFF
J: TRBJ2-2
size: .
D: TRBD2
V: TRBV30

DNA: TGTGCCAGCAGCCAAGCCAGGGGTCCTAATGAAAAACTGTTTTTT
CDR3: CASSQARGPNEKLFF
J: TRBJ1-4
size: .
D: .
V: TRBV3-1/TRBV3-2

DNA: TGTGCCAGCAGCACGGGACTAGACTCCTACGAGCAGTACTTC
CDR3: CASSTGLDSYEQYF
J: TRBJ2-7
size: .
D: TRBD2
V: TRBV7-2

DNA: TGTGCCAGCAGCCTCAGGATCGACGGTAAACTCGGTGAAGCTTTCTTT
CDR3: CASSLRIDGKLGEAFF
J: TRBJ1-1
size: .
D: .
V: TRBV11-2

DNA: TGTGCCAGCAGCCAAGATCGCGGCGGGCGTGGAACTAATGAAAAACTGTTTTTT
CDR3: CASSQDRGGRGTNEKLFF
J: TRBJ1-4
size: .
D: .
V: TRBV4-2

DNA: TGCGCCAGCAGCTTGGGAGGTACTGGTGTAACTGAAGCTTTCTTT
CDR3: CASSLGGTGVTEAFF
J: TRBJ1-1
size: .
D: .
V: TRBV5-1